One sample yielded the 22 T cell receptor beta chains listed below, sequenced in a study of cytomegalovirus exposure and HLA in healthy donors (dated by TCRdb to about 2017). Library preparation was by the immunoSEQ multiplex PCR assay. The multiplex PCR relied on a mix of 60 forward primers for TCR Vbeta segments and 13 reverse primers for TCR Jbeta segments. TCRdb's version of the immuneACCESS table is confined to in-frame rearrangements and falls short of the full clone set. An unresolved V gene accounts for under half of the shortfall where checked; the remainder is of unknown origin. For this sample there are around 71,000 clones; 60% to 75% appear just once. The ten largest make up 11% to 15% of the sample. The sample consisted of PBMCs. All receptors come from a male donor in good health and CMV-seropositive.

The chain joins TRBV10-3 to TRBJ2-7, with 8 bases aligning to TRBD1. Per the germline V gene, CDR1 is ENHRY and CDR2 is SYGVKD. The CDR3 has 14 amino acids. V shed 3 bases and J 4 bases; nucleotides not matched to a gene: 5. In DNA form, the CDR3 reads TGTGCCATCAGTGACCAAGACAGGGGATACGAGCAGTACTTC. The encoded protein is CAISDQDRGYEQYF.

This chain links TRBV27 with TRBJ2-7; TRBD1 matches at 8 bases. The CDR3 runs 15 residues. Trimming removed 8 bases from V and 5 bases from J; junction bases left unmatched: 14. Germline V lookup: CDR1 MNHEY, CDR2 SMNVEV (reference sequence). The CDR3 reads CASSGRHRGMHEQYF. CDR3 nucleotides: TGTGCCAGCTCCGGGAGACACAGGGGGATGCACGAGCAGTACTTC.

The V call is TRBV7-6, the J call TRBJ1-1, with no clear D. Germline CDR1 and CDR2: SGHVS and FNYEAQ. The CDR3 runs 18 residues. V was clipped by 2 bases and J by 0 bases, with 19 bases between them. CDR3 bases: TGTGCCAGCAGCTTAATGGCGGTCACCCGGCAGATGAACACTGAAGCTTTCTTT. As protein: CASSLMAVTRQMNTEAFF.

V and J are TRBV7-7 and TRBJ2-2, with a possible D match to TRBD1 (6 bases). This CDR3 has 15 residues. In germline, CDR1 is SSHAT, CDR2 FNYEAQ (reference sequence). V lost 3 bases and J lost 4, with 12 bases in between. The CDR3 sequence: CASSFSRGGTGELFF. CDR3 nucleotide sequence: TGTGCCAGCAGCTTTAGCAGGGGTGGCACCGGGGAGCTGTTTTTT. Full variable domain (remainder filled in from reference TRBV7-7 and TRBJ2-2): GAGVSQSPRYKVTKRGQDVTLRCDPISSHATLYWYQQALGQGPEFLTYFNYEAQPDKSGLPSDRFSAERPEGSISTLTIQRTEQRDSAMYRCASSFSRGGTGELFFGEGSRLTVL.

The chain recombines TRBV30 with TRBJ1-2, with 9 bases fitting TRBD1. The V gene's germline CDR1 is GTSNPN and CDR2 SVGIG (reference sequence). The CDR3 is 14 amino acids. Losses at the gene ends were 2 bases for V and 7 bases for J; bases not matched to a gene: 8. CDR3 sequence reads: CAWSPWTGEAGYTF. Here the CDR3 DNA reads TGTGCCTGGAGTCCCTGGACAGGGGAGGCTGGCTACACCTTC.

J is TRBJ2-1 and V is TRBV5-1, with D perhaps TRBD1 (6 bases). Deletions cut 3 bases from V and 4 bases from J, with 8 bases between. CDR1 SGHRS and CDR2 YFSETQ come from the germline V gene. This CDR3 has 13 amino acids. The CDR3 DNA reads TGCGCCAGCAGCTGGGACATTTACAATGAGCAGTTCTTC. This encodes CASSWDIYNEQFF.

J is TRBJ2-7 and V is TRBV30, with 9 positions matching TRBD1. V was clipped by 4 bases and J by 7 bases; unmatched bases: 8. The CDR3 totals 13 residues. Per germline, CDR1 GTSNPN and CDR2 SVGIG (reference sequence). CDR3 coding DNA: TGTGCCTGGACAAAAGGACAGGGGTGGGAGCAGTACTTC. Residues: CAWTKGQGWEQYF.

V gene TRBV23-1 combines with J gene TRBJ1-5; maybe TRBD1 (5 bases). TRBV23-1 falls under the ORF class, with uncertain function. The CDR3 is 13 amino acids. Trimming took 4 bases from V and 7 from J, leaving 11 bases between them. The DNA for the CDR3 is TGCGCCAGCAGTCTGTGGGGGGACCAGCCCCAGCATTTT. It specifies CASSLWGDQPQHF.

The chain employs TRBV7-2 and TRBJ1-1; a possible D gene is TRBD1 (5 bases). Trimming removed 5 bases at V and 0 bases at J, with 16 bases between. The CDR3 has 16 amino acids. Germline CDR1 SGHTA, CDR2 FQGNSA. CDR3 DNA: TGTGCCAGCAGCCTTGGGGGGGTGGGGATGAACACTGAAGCTTTCTTT. This translates into CASSLGGVGMNTEAFF.

This chain connects TRBV27 to TRBJ1-2; 8 bases are shared with TRBD1. With V trimmed by 3 bases and J by 8 bases, 5 bases remained unmatched. This CDR3 has 13 residues. The germline V gene encodes CDR1 MNHEY and CDR2 SMNVEV (reference sequence). CDR3 nucleotides: TGTGCCAGCAGTTTCGCAGGGGGCAGAGGCTACACCTTC. Translated, it gives CASSFAGGRGYTF.

The chain employs TRBV4-1 and TRBJ2-3; perhaps TRBD1 as D (5 bases). The CDR3 loop spans 19 amino acids. The germline V and J ends were trimmed by 4 bases and 2 bases, with 25 bases remaining between them. Per germline, CDR1 MGHRA and CDR2 YSYEKL. The CDR3 reads CASSLSYSRQLQNTDTQYF. The CDR3 bases are TGCGCCAGCAGCCTTTCATATTCCCGACAGCTTCAGAACACAGATACGCAGTATTTT.

The rearrangement uses TRBV27 and TRBJ2-1; 7 positions match TRBD1. CDR3 length equals 13 residues. V lost 5 bases, J lost 4 bases, and 2 bases stayed unmatched. Germline CDR1 MNHEY, CDR2 SMNVEV (reference sequence). CDR3 DNA: TGTGCCAGCAGTGTGACAGGGTACAATGAGCAGTTCTTC. Protein sequence: CASSVTGYNEQFF.

V usage is TRBV18 and J usage is TRBJ2-1; 12 bases map to TRBD2. CDR3 size: 17 residues. With V trimmed by 5 bases and J by 4 bases, 9 bases remained unmatched. CDR1 is KGHSH, CDR2 LQKENI, per germline. The CDR3 nucleotides are TGTGCCAGCTCAACCATGACTAGCGGGGGCCCTTACAATGAGCAGTTCTTC. Translation gives CASSTMTSGGPYNEQFF.

The V call is TRBV5-4, the J call TRBJ2-7; TRBD1 matches at 9 bases. CDR3 length: 14 amino acids. The junction had 7 bases not matched to a gene; V was cut back by 4 bases and J by 5 bases. The germline V gene encodes CDR1 SGHNT and CDR2 YYREEE (reference sequence). CDR3 DNA: TGTGCCAGCAGCACCGGGACAGGGTGGAACGAGCAGTACTTC. It specifies CASSTGTGWNEQYF.

V and J are TRBV5-8 and TRBJ1-2, with D maybe TRBD1 (6 bases). The V gene lost 0 bases and the J gene lost 7 bases, with 22 bases spanning the gap. The CDR3 sequence is 17 residues long. Germline-derived CDR1 and CDR2 are SGHTS and YDEGEE. The CDR3 reads CASSLGTVFAFGRGYTF. DNA of the CDR3: TGTGCCAGCAGCTTGGGGACAGTCTTCGCCTTTGGACGTGGCTACACCTTC.

V and J are TRBV7-9 and TRBJ1-5; 7 nucleotides align to TRBD1. With V trimmed by 4 bases and J by 7 bases, 4 bases remained unmatched. The CDR3 is 13 residues long. Germline-derived CDR1 and CDR2 are SEHNR and FQNEAQ (reference sequence). The CDR3 spells CASSSTGTQPQHF. The CDR3 DNA reads TGTGCCAGCAGCTCGACAGGGACCCAGCCCCAGCATTTT.

The chain couples TRBV7-2 to TRBJ2-5; the D gene is possibly TRBD2 (5 bases). The CDR3 is 13 residues long. Germline V gene lookup returns CDR1 SGHTA and CDR2 FQGNSA. V was cut by 11 bases and J by 7 bases, with 20 bases left in between. CDR3 bases: TGTGCCGGCGAATCACTAGTTTCCGGGACCCAGTACTTC. This sequence encodes CAGESLVSGTQYF.

J is TRBJ2-6 and V is TRBV29-1; possible D gene TRBD2, 5 bases. Germline values: CDR1 SQVTM, CDR2 ANQGSEA. There are 14 residues in the CDR3. Trimming removed 4 bases at V and 1 base at J, with 8 bases between. The CDR3 region has the DNA TGCAGCGTTGTTGGGAGTTCTGGGGCCAACGTCCTGACTTTC. It encodes CSVVGSSGANVLTF.

This clone is a singleton in its sample. J is TRBJ2-7 and V is TRBV2, with a tentative D call TRBD2 (6 bases). The germline V gene encodes CDR1 SNHLY and CDR2 FYNNEI. The length of the CDR3 is 16 residues. The germline V and J ends were trimmed by 4 bases and 2 bases, with 18 bases remaining between them. CDR3 nucleotides: TGTGCCAGCAGTGTTCCGCAGCTAGCGCAAGCCTACGAGCAGTACTTC. Protein product: CASSVPQLAQAYEQYF.

The table lists this clone with a count of one. The chain uses TRBV5-6 and TRBJ1-6, with 7 bases lining up with TRBD1. This CDR3 is built from 14 residues. Germline V gene lookup returns CDR1 SGHDT and CDR2 YYEEEE. V gave up 2 bases and J gave up 8 bases; unmatched junction bases: 4. CDR3 residues: CASSFDRVDSPLHF. The CDR3 region has the DNA TGTGCCAGCAGCTTTGACAGGGTCGATTCACCCCTCCACTTT.

The rearrangement joins TRBV5-1 to TRBJ2-7; 10 bases are a match to TRBD1. The CDR3 runs to 16 residues. V was pared by 0 bases and J by 3 bases, with 6 bases of the junction left unmatched. Germline V gene data show CDR1 as SGHRS and CDR2 as YFSETQ. The CDR3 coding sequence is TGCGCCAGCAGCTTGGGTCCGGGACAGGGGTTCTACGAGCAGTACTTC. Translated: CASSLGPGQGFYEQYF.

The rearrangement joins TRBV6-5 to TRBJ2-1, with 7 bases fitting TRBD2. The trim removed 6 bases at V and 8 bases at J, leaving 10 bases unmatched. The CDR3 runs to 14 residues. Per germline, CDR1 MNHEY and CDR2 SVGAGI. Here the CDR3 reads CASSRTRRFDEQFF. CDR3 sequence (DNA): TGTGCCAGCAGCCGGACTAGAAGATTTGATGAGCAGTTCTTC.